These 10 T cell receptor beta chains originate from one sample sequenced in a study of cytomegalovirus exposure and HLA in healthy donors (dated by TCRdb to 2016 to 2017). Library preparation employed the immunoSEQ multiplex PCR assay. The multiplex PCR relied on a mix of 60 forward primers for TCR Vbeta segments and 13 reverse primers for TCR Jbeta segments. Here the immuneACCESS table is served through TCRdb, limited to in-frame sequences with V and J called. Missing clones are a known gap in these copies; in checked studies unresolved V genes cover under half, and the rest lacks a known reason. The data table for this sample lists about 67,000 clones. 5.3% of the sample lies in the top ten. Sequenced input: PBMCs. The receptors were gathered from a man aged 25-45 years in good health and CMV-seropositive.

The chain links TRBV5-1 to TRBJ1-1; D is uncertain. The V and J ends lost 0 bases and 0 bases respectively, with 12 bases between them. CDR1 SGHRS and CDR2 YFSETQ come from the germline V gene. The CDR3 sequence is 16 residues long. DNA for the CDR3: TGCGCCAGCAGCTTGGTATCGGGGTTACTGAACACTGAAGCTTTCTTT. Encoded protein: CASSLVSGLLNTEAFF.

This sequence joins TRBV14 and TRBJ2-5; 7 bases line up with TRBD2. V was clipped by 0 bases and J by 1 base; unmatched bases: 11. Germline-derived CDR1 and CDR2 are SGHDN and FVKESK. The CDR3 is made up of 18 amino acids. The CDR3 loop reads CASSQEFSGRSLQETQYF. CDR3 bases: TGTGCCAGCAGCCAAGAGTTTTCCGGGAGGAGTCTCCAAGAGACCCAGTACTTC.

Notes on this clone: Within the sample, other DNA sequences also encode this same CDR3. The rearrangement uses TRBV19 and TRBJ1-6; D possibly corresponds to TRBD1 (6 bases). The germline gives CDR1 LNHDA, CDR2 SQIVND (reference sequence). Between the trimmed V and J ends, which lost 4 bases and 5 bases, there was a span of 12 bases. The CDR3 runs to 15 residues. The CDR3 region is CASSTWTANNSPLHF. The CDR3 DNA reads TGTGCCAGTAGTACCTGGACAGCCAATAATTCACCCCTCCACTTT.

Comments on this clone: The identical CDR3 is also encoded by other nucleotide sequences in the sample. The chain uses TRBV30 and TRBJ2-1, with D uncertain. Per germline, CDR1 GTSNPN and CDR2 SVGIG (reference sequence). This CDR3 comprises 11 residues. V lost 8 bases, J lost 6 bases, and 11 bases lay in between. The CDR3 bases are TGTGCCGCAACGGGTGGCAATGAGCAGTTCTTC. Its protein product is CAATGGNEQFF. The entire variable domain, with the rest obtained from reference TRBV30 and TRBJ2-1, is as follows: SQTIHQWPATLVQPVGSPLSLECTVEGTSNPNLYWYRQAAGRGLQLLFYSVGIGQISSEVPQNLSASRPQDRQFILSSKKLLLSDSGFYLCAATGGNEQFFGPGTRLTVL.

The chain uses TRBV6-6 and TRBJ2-3; the match to TRBD2 covers 10 bases. V shed 8 bases, J shed 1 base, and the junction held 6 bases outside the gene matches. Germline values: CDR1 MNHNY, CDR2 SVGAGI (reference sequence). The CDR3 loop spans 15 amino acids. This CDR3 is CASSLLAGRTDTQYF. DNA for the CDR3: TGTGCCAGCTCTCTACTAGCGGGGCGCACAGATACGCAGTATTTT.

This chain joins TRBV5-1 and TRBJ2-7; D is ambiguous. V was shortened by 1 base and J by 1 base, with 9 bases between the two germline ends. Per germline, CDR1 SGHRS and CDR2 YFSETQ. The CDR3 is 14 residues long. The CDR3 DNA is TGCGCCAGCAGCTTGCCAGGAACATCCTACGAGCAGTACTTC. Amino acids: CASSLPGTSYEQYF.

The chain is built from TRBV30 and TRBJ1-1; D remains unclear. Germline-derived CDR1 and CDR2 are GTSNPN and SVGIG (reference sequence). V was pared by 0 bases and J by 4 bases, with 9 bases between. This CDR3 has 13 residues. The CDR3 nucleotides read TGTGCCTGGAGTGTACACGGAGGCACTGAAGCTTTCTTT. As protein: CAWSVHGGTEAFF.

The CDR3 coding sequence is TGTGCCAGCAGTTACTCGAGACAGATGAACACTGAAGCTTTCTTT. Translation: CASSYSRQMNTEAFF. V usage is TRBV6-5 and J usage is TRBJ1-1, with D perhaps TRBD1 (5 bases). V gave up 0 bases and J gave up 0 bases, with 8 bases separating them. Germline loops: CDR1 MNHEY, CDR2 SVGAGI. This CDR3 is 15 amino acids long.

V usage is TRBV29-1 and J usage is TRBJ2-2; maybe TRBD1 (6 bases). CDR3 length: 13 amino acids. Trimming removed 5 bases from V and 7 bases from J, with 14 bases in between. Per the germline V gene, CDR1 is SQVTM and CDR2 is ANQGSEA. This CDR3 reads CSVLQGSVGELFF. CDR3 DNA sequence: TGCAGCGTTTTACAGGGTAGTGTCGGGGAGCTGTTTTTT.

The rearrangement links TRBV28 to TRBJ1-1; D remains ambiguous. Trimming took off 5 bases at V and 2 bases at J, with 12 bases between the two ends. CDR1 and CDR2 from the germline V gene are MDHEN and SYDVKM. The CDR3 length is 14 residues. The CDR3 spells CASSPTETNTEAFF. In DNA, the CDR3 is TGTGCCAGCAGTCCAACAGAGACCAACACTGAAGCTTTCTTT.